Below are 14 T cell receptor beta chains sequenced from a single sample in a study of T-cell memory formation after mild COVID-19. TCRdb ran MiXCR on the 5' RACE reads and lists one entry per CDR3 protein. Seen here are some 410,000 distinct CDR3 sequences, around a quarter observed once, and the top ten hold around 12%. The specimen sequenced was PBMCs or a T cell subset sorted from them (not recorded which). These receptor sequences come from an adult woman who had mild COVID-19 (a few samples of this study predate the infection). Cell type and time point are not known.

This clonotype was detected only a few times. The V gene is TRBV12-3 or TRBV12-4, the J gene TRBJ2-5; D unclear. V lost 6 bases to trimming and J lost 9 bases, with 11 bases between them. The CDR3 extends over 11 amino acids. The CDR3 is CASRSGGAQYF. The CDR3 coding sequence is TGTGCCAGCAGGTCCGGTGGGGCCCAGTACTTC.

This clonotype was counted only a few times. This chain uses TRBV20-1 with TRBJ1-2; D is uncertain. This CDR3 region has 15 residues. V dropped 2 bases and J dropped 2 bases, with 15 bases sitting between them. Germline CDR1 DFQATT, CDR2 SNEGSKA (reference sequence). The CDR3 protein is CSARLLDSPNYGYTF. The CDR3 DNA reads as TGCAGTGCTAGATTGCTCGATTCACCCAACTATGGCTACACCTTC.

This clonotype came up a few times. V and J are TRBV5-1 and TRBJ1-4; possibly TRBD1 for D (5 bases). The CDR3 runs 14 residues. Trimming took 0 bases from V and 8 from J, leaving 11 bases between them. Per germline, CDR1 SGHRS and CDR2 YFSETQ. In nucleotides, the CDR3 is TGCGCCAGCAGCTTGGTAGGGGAGGTCGAAAAACTGTTTTTT. Protein product: CASSLVGEVEKLFF.

There are a few counts of this clonotype. The chain joins TRBV2 to TRBJ1-3; D gene unclear. The CDR3 contains 13 residues. The germline V gene encodes CDR1 SNHLY and CDR2 FYNNEI. The ends were cut back, 5 bases at V and 10 bases at J, with 15 bases in the middle. The CDR3 is CASSPPTPRTIYF. The CDR3 bases are TGTGCCAGCAGTCCCCCCACCCCGAGGACCATATATTTT.

This chain links TRBV5-1 with TRBJ2-1, with D hard to call. With 0 bases removed from V and 11 bases from J, the gap between germline ends came to 12 bases. Germline assignment: CDR1 SGHRS and CDR2 YFSETQ. The CDR3 has 13 residues. CDR3: CASSLGPRCKQFF. For the CDR3, the DNA is TGCGCCAGCAGCTTGGGTCCCCGCTGTAAGCAGTTCTTC.

This rearrangement joins TRBV7-9 to TRBJ2-1; TRBD1 aligns across 8 bases. The J segment lost 2 bases and the V segment lost 8 bases, leaving 8 bases of the junction unmatched. The germline V gene has CDR1 SEHNR and CDR2 FQNEAQ (reference sequence). The CDR3 has 15 amino acids. This CDR3 reads CASEILTGAYNEQFF. The CDR3, as DNA: TGTGCCAGCGAAATATTGACAGGGGCCTACAATGAGCAGTTCTTC.

The J gene is TRBJ2-7, the V gene TRBV6-5; 8 positions agree with TRBD1. CDR1 MNHEY and CDR2 SVGAGI come from the germline V gene. The length of the CDR3 is 14 residues. With V trimmed by 6 bases and J by 5 bases, 9 bases remained unmatched. The CDR3 sequence is CASRMRQGSHEQYF. The CDR3 bases are TGTGCCAGCAGGATGAGACAGGGGTCCCACGAGCAGTACTTC.

This clonotype came up a few times. The rearrangement uses TRBV5-1 and TRBJ2-3; a weak D match, TRBD1 (6 bases). Germline V lookup: CDR1 SGHRS, CDR2 YFSETQ. This CDR3 has 15 amino acids. With 4 bases removed from V and 0 bases from J, the gap between germline ends came to 12 bases. The CDR3 loop is CASSARGTSTDTQYF. The CDR3 DNA follows: TGCGCCAGCAGCGCCAGGGGAACCAGCACAGATACGCAGTATTTT.

This chain uses TRBV6-6 with TRBJ2-7; no clear D. Germline values: CDR1 MNHNY, CDR2 SVGAGI (reference sequence). Between the trimmed V and J ends, which lost 0 bases and 2 bases, there was a span of 11 bases. The CDR3 length is 15 residues. CDR3 loop: CASSYSMDGPYEQYF. The CDR3 DNA sequence: TGTGCCAGCAGTTACTCGATGGATGGGCCCTACGAGCAGTACTTC.

The J gene is TRBJ2-7, the V gene TRBV6-5; D tentatively reads TRBD1 or TRBD2 (7 bases each). Trimming left V 0 bases short and J 5 bases short, with 11 bases between. CDR3 length: 14 residues. From germline, CDR1 is MNHEY and CDR2 SVGAGI. The CDR3 nucleotides are TGTGCCAGCAGTTACTCGGGAGGGGGCGACGAGCAGTACTTC. Its translation: CASSYSGGGDEQYF.

V usage is TRBV9 and J usage is TRBJ1-1; maybe TRBD1 (5 bases). The CDR3 loop spans 14 amino acids. V was pared by 3 bases and J by 4 bases, with 13 bases between. The germline CDR1 and CDR2 sequences are SGDLS and YYNGEE. CDR3 protein: CASSAVPGGTEAFF. In DNA form, the CDR3 reads TGTGCCAGCAGCGCCGTACCGGGGGGCACTGAAGCTTTCTTT.

This clonotype occurred a few times. The chain uses TRBV19 and TRBJ2-3; maybe TRBD1 (6 bases). This CDR3 contains 15 residues. Germline loops: CDR1 LNHDA, CDR2 SQIVND (reference sequence). V lost 3 bases to trimming and J lost 4 bases, with 14 bases between them. Here the CDR3 reads CASSINREPADTQYF. The DNA of the CDR3 is TGTGCCAGTAGTATTAACAGGGAGCCTGCAGATACGCAGTATTTT. Based on the CDR3 plus reference TRBV19 and TRBJ2-3, the full variable domain is DGGITQSPKYLFRKEGQNVTLSCEQNLNHDAMYWYRQDPGQGLRLIYYSQIVNDFQKGDIAEGYSVSREKKESFPLTVTSAQKNPTAFYLCASSINREPADTQYFGPGTRLTVL.

The genes are TRBV7-9 and TRBJ2-7, with D perhaps assigned TRBD1 or TRBD2 (5 bases each). The V gene's germline CDR1 is SEHNR and CDR2 FQNEAQ (reference sequence). Trimming removed 0 bases from V and 0 bases from J, with 15 bases in between. This CDR3 comprises 17 residues. For the CDR3, the DNA is TGTGCCAGCAGCTTAGCCGGACCGGGACCCAGCTCCTACGAGCAGTACTTC. Protein: CASSLAGPGPSSYEQYF.

This CDR3 reads CASSLGPDRANQPQHF. The CDR3 DNA reads as TGTGCCAGCAGCTTGGGACCGGACAGGGCTAATCAGCCCCAGCATTTT. The V gene is TRBV5-4, the J gene TRBJ1-5; TRBD1 matches at 8 bases. V trimming: 0 bases; J trimming: 4 bases; junction bases outside the gene matches: 6. The CDR3 totals 16 residues. The germline CDR1 and CDR2 sequences are SGHNT and YYREEE (reference sequence).